The rows below give T cell receptor beta chains drawn from one sample of a study of cytomegalovirus exposure and HLA in healthy donors. Using immunoSEQ multiplex PCR, the repertoire was profiled, and TCRdb retains in-frame clones only, with some absent. The sample has over 100,000 clones, 88% seen once. Material: PBMCs. The receptors come from a woman in her late teens or twenties in good health and CMV-seronegative. Each CDR3 is given without its conserved first and last residue. Expanded clones get a size class; other rows say once, few or many, or leave the size out.

size: -; V: TRBV28; CDR3: ASGPHYGYT
size: -; V: TRBV27; CDR3: ASSRDSTYEQY
size: -; V: TRBV10-3; CDR3: AIRVGQSTDTQY
size: -; V: TRBV30; CDR3: ASEAQDRVRNTEAF
size: few; V: TRBV9; CDR3: ASSPGVVTEAF
size: -; V: TRBV19; CDR3: ASNNPGTGENGYT
size: -; V: TRBV19; CDR3: ASSIFAGTRQRKDYGYT
size: -; V: TRBV5-1; CDR3: ASSLWEGSYNEQF
size: -; V: TRBV7-3; CDR3: ASSSTGGMSEQY
size: -; V: TRBV5-4; CDR3: ASSWGTSGMYEQY
size: -; V: TRBV28; CDR3: ASRLAMYEQY
size: -; V: TRBV19; CDR3: ASSYRGLTGELF
size: -; V: TRBV6-5; CDR3: ASGLAGADTQY
size: once; V: TRBV5-4; CDR3: ASSLPDRGNYGYT
size: -; V: TRBV28; CDR3: ASGTAQGYT
size: -; V: TRBV5-5; CDR3: ASSYRDRGLEQY
size: -; V: TRBV4-3; CDR3: ASSQDPQTGWNSPLH
size: -; V: TRBV10-3; CDR3: AHRGGLQNTEAF
size: -; V: TRBV18; CDR3: ASSPRRGDEQY
size: -; V: TRBV11-2; CDR3: ASSSQRPGNEQF
size: -; V: TRBV9; CDR3: ASSLTQGSGEQY
size: -; V: TRBV5-1; CDR3: ASGPTSGRTDTQY
size: -; V: TRBV30; CDR3: AWSEQGHTGELF
size: -; V: TRBV7-8; CDR3: ASSLVVSGQGEGYT
size: -; V: TRBV7-2; CDR3: ASSSTTGRGKETQY
size: -; V: TRBV27; CDR3: ASSLGSGGYEQY
size: -; V: TRBV14; CDR3: ASSQVSTPRGTQY
size: few; V: TRBV4-3; CDR3: ASSQGLQGEGYT
size: few; V: TRBV7-6; CDR3: ASSVSQTYNSPLH
size: -; V: TRBV16; CDR3: ASSQYRPDRGYNSPLH
size: -; V: TRBV2; CDR3: ASIIGRAQETQY
size: -; V: TRBV28; CDR3: ASRRGQGNYGYT
size: -; V: TRBV5-1; CDR3: ASSLGSQGGETQY
size: -; V: TRBV4-3; CDR3: ASSQTGTGVVTEAF
size: -; V: TRBV19; CDR3: ASSAGQGAGYEQY
size: once; V: TRBV27; CDR3: ASSWGVSGEQY
size: -; V: TRBV28; CDR3: ASRKRDRGLANYGYT
size: -; V: TRBV6-1; CDR3: ASSVRRENTEAF
size: -; V: TRBV29-1; CDR3: SVATGWDQPQH
size: once; V: TRBV19; CDR3: ASRRGYWELF
size: -; V: TRBV28; CDR3: ATLERNVGDGYT
size: -; V: TRBV9; CDR3: ASSSLGGPNNEQF
size: -; V: TRBV28; CDR3: ASSFSGQGATYYEQY